This TCR beta chain was sequenced during a study of blood T cell repertoires in COVID-19. Living in roughly 23 US areas, the participants were between roughly 18 and 90 years of age. Categorization into cohorts depended on clinical history that participants reported. Within 2 weeks before study entry, exposed participants met a COVID-19 case. CDR1 KGHDR and CDR2 SFDVKD come from the germline V gene. V lost 3 bases to trimming and J lost 3 bases; unmatched junction nucleotides: 17. The CDR3 is made up of 19 amino acids. The authors' processing: Amplification of reference gene primers was used by the study to estimate nucleated cell counts. Measured with immunoSEQ multiplex PCR; TCRdb has only the in-frame clones, and not every one. V, J and clone size reflect that table, while D and trimming were determined from the DNA. The table lists roughly 250,000 clones, about nine tenths of them singletons.

V gene TRBV24-1 combines with J gene TRBJ2-7; 9 nucleotides agree with TRBD1. The sequenced material came from PBMCs or T cells enriched from blood (not recorded which). This receptor was identified in a man aged 45-60 years who had been exposed to COVID-19. The CDR3 loop reads CATSDAKPGQGKFFYEQYF. The CDR3, as DNA: TGTGCCACCAGTGATGCAAAACCGGGACAGGGAAAATTTTTCTACGAGCAGTACTTC.